This T cell receptor beta chain originates from a study of shared clonotypes between healthy human individuals. Clones were sequenced by immunoSEQ multiplex PCR, and TCRdb holds only the in-frame ones, with some missing. The sample holds about 2.4 million clones, 90% to 95% seen once. V was pared by 4 bases and J by 1 base, with 10 bases between. The CDR3 totals 14 residues. CDR1 is SEHNR, CDR2 FQNEAQ, per germline (reference sequence). The table lists this clone with a few counts. The sample has other DNA sequences that encode this CDR3 too. The chain uses TRBV7-9 and TRBJ2-5, with D possibly TRBD1 on 5 matching bases. The receptor was derived from a man younger than 35 in good health. Some clones in this sample may be carry-over from other donors' samples. The sample taken for sequencing was naive CD4+ T cells from PBMCs. As to subset: CD45RA+ positively selected. CDR3 sequence (DNA): TGTGCCAGCAGCTCGATGACAGCCCAAGAGACCCAGTACTTC. It encodes CASSSMTAQETQYF.